Given below is one T cell receptor beta chain in context. The target antigen is unknown. Germline assignment: CDR1 SGHVS and CDR2 FQNEAQ. V trimming: 3 bases; J trimming: 4 bases; junction bases outside the gene matches: 6. The CDR3 sequence is 15 residues long. The PCR contained 60 Vbeta and 13 Jbeta primers. TCRdb's table, derived via immunoSEQ multiplex PCR, lists solely in-frame clones and lacks some. The sample lists roughly 230,000 clones, 80% to 90% occurring once. The data belong to a study of cytomegalovirus exposure and HLA in healthy donors. Overall study context: Ancestry clustering placed 70% to 90% of over 300 genotyped donors in the Caucasian-associated cluster. Findings of the study overall: TCR beta V segments were, for the most part, productive about 90% or about 30% of the time in an earlier analysis. In a later analysis, TCR beta V- and J-gene trimming showed a link to a missense DCLRE1C variant.

The chain recombines TRBV7-8 with TRBJ2-7, with 10 bases that match TRBD1. This receptor was taken from a girl aged 2 to 9 in good health and CMV-seronegative. The specimen was PBMCs. The DNA for the CDR3 is TGTGCCAGCAGCTTGGACAGGGGGACTTTTTACGAGCAGTACTTC. It specifies CASSLDRGTFYEQYF.